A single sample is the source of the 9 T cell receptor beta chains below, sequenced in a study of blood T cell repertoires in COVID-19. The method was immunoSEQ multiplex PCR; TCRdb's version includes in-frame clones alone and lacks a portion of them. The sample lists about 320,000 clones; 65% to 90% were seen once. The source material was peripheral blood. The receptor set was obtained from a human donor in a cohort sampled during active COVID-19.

CDR3 amino acids: CATGTAEGGYTF. Written as DNA, the CDR3 is TGTGCCACCGGGACAGCCGAAGGGGGCTACACCTTC. The chain employs TRBV27 and TRBJ1-2; 7 positions agree with TRBD1. CDR1 MNHEY and CDR2 SMNVEV come from the germline V gene (reference sequence). The CDR3 contains 12 residues. V lost 10 bases and J lost 8; bases outside the gene matches: 10.

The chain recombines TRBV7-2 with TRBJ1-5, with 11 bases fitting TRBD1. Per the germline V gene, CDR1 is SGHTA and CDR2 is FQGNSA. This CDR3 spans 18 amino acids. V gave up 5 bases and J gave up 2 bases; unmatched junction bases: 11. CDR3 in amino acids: CASSADRGQGRGNQPQHF. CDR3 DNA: TGTGCCAGCAGCGCGGACAGGGGGCAAGGTAGGGGCAATCAGCCCCAGCATTTT.

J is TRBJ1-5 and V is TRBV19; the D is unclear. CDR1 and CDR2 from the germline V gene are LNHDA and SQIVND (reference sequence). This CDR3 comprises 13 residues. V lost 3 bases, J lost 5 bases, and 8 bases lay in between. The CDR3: CASSMGVHQPQHF. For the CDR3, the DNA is TGTGCCAGTAGTATGGGAGTACATCAGCCCCAGCATTTT.

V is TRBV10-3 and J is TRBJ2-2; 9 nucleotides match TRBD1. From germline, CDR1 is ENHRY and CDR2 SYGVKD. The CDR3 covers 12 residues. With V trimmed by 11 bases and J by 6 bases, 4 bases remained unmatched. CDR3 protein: CAFGQGPGELFF. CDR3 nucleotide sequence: TGTGCCTTTGGACAGGGGCCCGGGGAGCTGTTTTTT.

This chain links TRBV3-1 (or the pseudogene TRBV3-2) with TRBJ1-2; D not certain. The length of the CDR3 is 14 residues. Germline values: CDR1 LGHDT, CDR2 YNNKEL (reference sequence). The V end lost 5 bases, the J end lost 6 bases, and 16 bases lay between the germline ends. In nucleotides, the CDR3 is TGTGCCAGCAGCTACCGGGGAGGGTCGAATGGCTACACCTTC. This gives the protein CASSYRGGSNGYTF.

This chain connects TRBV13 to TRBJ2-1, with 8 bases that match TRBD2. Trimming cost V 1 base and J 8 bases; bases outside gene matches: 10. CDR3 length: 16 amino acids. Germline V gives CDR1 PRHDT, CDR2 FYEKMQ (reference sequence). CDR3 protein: CASSLVARGAIYEQFF. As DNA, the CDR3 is TGTGCCAGCAGCTTAGTGGCGCGGGGGGCTATCTATGAGCAGTTCTTC.

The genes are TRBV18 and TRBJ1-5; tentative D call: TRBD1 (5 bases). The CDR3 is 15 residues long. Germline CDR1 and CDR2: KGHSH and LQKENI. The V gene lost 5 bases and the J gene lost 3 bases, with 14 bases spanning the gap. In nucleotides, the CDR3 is TGTGCCAGCTCAGAGTGGGGCACGGACAATCAGCCCCAGCATTTT. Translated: CASSEWGTDNQPQHF.

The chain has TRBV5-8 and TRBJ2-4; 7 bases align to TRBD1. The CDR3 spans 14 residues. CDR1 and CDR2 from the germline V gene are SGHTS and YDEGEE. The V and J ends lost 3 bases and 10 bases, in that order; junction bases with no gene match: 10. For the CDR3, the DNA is TGTGCCAGCAGCTCGTCCGGGGACAGTAGAATTCAGTACTTC. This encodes CASSSSGDSRIQYF.

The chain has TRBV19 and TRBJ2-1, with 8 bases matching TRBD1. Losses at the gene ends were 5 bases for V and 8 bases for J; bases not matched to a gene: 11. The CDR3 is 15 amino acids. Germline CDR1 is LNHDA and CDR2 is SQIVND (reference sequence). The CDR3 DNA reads TGTGCCAGTAGTCAGGGGGCAGGGGTTGTGTATGAGCAGTTCTTC. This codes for CASSQGAGVVYEQFF. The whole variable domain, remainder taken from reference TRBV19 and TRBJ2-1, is DGGITQSPKYLFRKEGQNVTLSCEQNLNHDAMYWYRQDPGQGLRLIYYSQIVNDFQKGDIAEGYSVSREKKESFPLTVTSAQKNPTAFYLCASSQGAGVVYEQFFGPGTRLTVL.